This T cell receptor beta chain appears in the sequencing data of a study of blood T cell repertoires in COVID-19. Produced via immunoSEQ multiplex PCR; TCRdb's table is partial and in-frame only. The sample includes 200,000 to 300,000 clones, approximately 90% of them seen just once. Germline lookup yields CDR1 MNHEY and CDR2 SVGAGI. J gave up 4 bases and V 9 bases, and 5 bases lay outside the gene matches. The CDR3 has 12 residues. This chain links TRBV6-5 with TRBJ2-7; 8 bases align to TRBD1. This TCR was recovered from a man aged 55 to 69 who had recovered from COVID-19. The material sequenced was peripheral blood. This chain's CDR3 is CARGTGLYEQYV. In DNA form, the CDR3 reads TGTGCCAGGGGGACAGGTCTTTACGAGCAGTACGTC.